Below, 20 T cell receptor beta chains from the same sample are listed, as sequenced in a study of ipilimumab plus nivolumab after autologous stem cell transplantation. Method: immunoSEQ multiplex PCR; TCRdb's copy keeps in-frame clones and lacks some. The table lists 15,000 to 20,000 clones, under 85% of them singletons, with 35% in the top ten. The sample here was PBMCs, taken in a trial of ipilimumab plus nivolumab as post-transplant consolidation. The origin of the receptors is a male donor with diffuse large B-cell lymphoma.

This clone was observed a single time. The chain is built from TRBV5-6 and TRBJ2-7, with 10 nucleotides matching TRBD2. The V segment lost 0 bases and the J segment 7 bases; nucleotides outside the gene matches: 1. The CDR3 contains 13 residues. Germline-derived CDR1 and CDR2 are SGHDT and YYEEEE. CDR3 bases: TGTGCCAGCAGCTTGGCTAGCGGGGGTGAGCAGTACTTC. Protein product: CASSLASGGEQYF.

The genes are TRBV18 and TRBJ1-2, with 11 nucleotides matching TRBD1. Trimming took 3 bases from V and 7 from J; bases not matched to a gene: 4. Germline V gene data show CDR1 as KGHSH and CDR2 as LQKENI. This CDR3 spans 14 amino acids. CDR3 nucleotide sequence: TGTGCCAGCTCACCCGGGACAGGGGGTTTTGGCTACACCTTC. This sequence encodes CASSPGTGGFGYTF.

This chain connects TRBV4-2 to TRBJ1-5; D unresolved. The germline CDR1 and CDR2 sequences are LGHNA and YNFKEQ. Trimming removed 0 bases at V and 2 bases at J, with 8 bases between. The CDR3 runs to 15 residues. CDR3 nucleotide sequence: TGTGCCAGCAGCCAAGATGACGGGGGCAATCAGCCCCAGCATTTT. This sequence encodes CASSQDDGGNQPQHF.

The chain links TRBV27 to TRBJ1-6; 7 bases fit TRBD1. The CDR3 loop spans 16 amino acids. The germline V gene has CDR1 MNHEY and CDR2 SMNVEV (reference sequence). V shed 5 bases and J 6 bases; nucleotides not matched to a gene: 10. CDR3 sequence (DNA): TGTGCCAGCAGTCCAACCCGGGACAGTTTTAATTCACCCCTCCACTTT. It encodes CASSPTRDSFNSPLHF.

This clone was recorded a few times. The chain uses TRBV7-9 and TRBJ2-7; D is possibly TRBD1 (6 bases). The germline V gene encodes CDR1 SEHNR and CDR2 FQNEAQ (reference sequence). V was shortened by 3 bases and J by 5 bases, with 14 bases between the two germline ends. The CDR3 extends over 14 amino acids. The CDR3 loop is CASSFPQGQDEQYF. The DNA for the CDR3 is TGTGCCAGCAGCTTCCCCCAGGGGCAGGACGAGCAGTACTTC.

This clone was picked up one time. The J gene is TRBJ1-4, the V gene TRBV19, with 7 bases fitting TRBD1. The CDR3 length is 14 residues. CDR1 and CDR2 from the germline V gene are LNHDA and SQIVND (reference sequence). After removal of 5 bases from V and 4 bases from J, the junction contained 4 bases not matched to a gene. The CDR3 DNA sequence: TGTGCCAGTAGTGACAGGGCGGATAATGAAAAACTGTTTTTT. This codes for CASSDRADNEKLFF.

The chain joins TRBV5-4 to TRBJ2-7, with 14 positions matching TRBD2. Trimming at V came to 0 bases and at J to 6 bases, leaving 2 bases not matched to a gene. CDR3 length: 15 amino acids. Germline CDR1 and CDR2: SGHNT and YYREEE (reference sequence). The CDR3 spells CASSLGLAGGREQYF. The CDR3 nucleotides read TGTGCCAGCAGCTTGGGACTAGCGGGGGGGCGCGAGCAGTACTTC.

The chain combines TRBV28 with TRBJ1-5; maybe TRBD1 (5 bases). This CDR3 has 14 residues. V shed 4 bases and J shed 7 bases, with 14 bases lying between them. Germline V gene sequence: CDR1 MDHEN, CDR2 SYDVKM. In DNA form, the CDR3 reads TGTGCCAGCAGTTACGGGGGGGAAGACCAGCCCCAGCATTTT. Translating gives CASSYGGEDQPQHF.

The chain uses TRBV5-1 and TRBJ2-7; D may correspond to TRBD1 or TRBD2 (5 bases each). The CDR3 totals 15 residues. Germline loops: CDR1 SGHRS, CDR2 YFSETQ. V was clipped by 0 bases and J by 0 bases, with 10 bases between them. CDR3 protein: CASSLAPGPSYEQYF. CDR3 nucleotides: TGCGCCAGCAGCTTGGCTCCGGGACCCTCCTACGAGCAGTACTTC.

This chain links TRBV18 with TRBJ2-7; possible D gene TRBD1, 5 bases. V lost 6 bases and J 2 bases, leaving 17 bases between the germline ends. This CDR3 comprises 15 residues. CDR1 is KGHSH and CDR2 is LQKENI in the germline V gene. The DNA for the CDR3 is TGTGCCAGCTCTTCGAGGAACAGGAATACCTACGAGCAGTACTTC. Translating it yields CASSSRNRNTYEQYF.

V gene TRBV5-1 combines with J gene TRBJ2-1; TRBD2 matches 7 bases. The germline CDR1 and CDR2 sequences are SGHRS and YFSETQ. V lost 4 bases to trimming and J lost 2 bases; unmatched junction nucleotides: 0. The CDR3 is made up of 13 amino acids. As DNA, the CDR3 is TGCGCCAGCAGCAGCGGGGCCTACAATGAGCAGTTCTTC. It encodes CASSSGAYNEQFF.

The chain couples TRBV9 to TRBJ1-3; weak D call: TRBD1 (5 bases). From germline, CDR1 is SGDLS and CDR2 YYNGEE. This CDR3 spans 16 amino acids. V was cut by 0 bases and J by 0 bases, with 10 bases left in between. CDR3 DNA: TGTGCCAGCAGCGTAGAGGGGACTTACTCTGGAAACACCATATATTTT. This gives the protein CASSVEGTYSGNTIYF.

CDR3 DNA sequence: TGCGCCAGCAGCCAAGAAGGGGGGGCTGGATATGGCTACACCTTC. Its protein is CASSQEGGAGYGYTF. The J gene is TRBJ1-2, the V gene TRBV4-1; D is possibly TRBD1 (6 bases). The CDR3 is 15 amino acids. Germline-derived CDR1 and CDR2 are MGHRA and YSYEKL. The V end lost 0 bases, the J end lost 5 bases, and 13 bases lay between the germline ends.

This chain links TRBV5-4 with TRBJ2-5; D is undetermined. The CDR3 spans 11 residues. Germline assignment: CDR1 SGHNT and CDR2 YYREEE (reference sequence). Trimming left V 3 bases short and J 2 bases short, with 2 bases between. The CDR3 region is CASSSQETQYF. DNA of the CDR3: TGTGCCAGCAGCTCACAAGAGACCCAGTACTTC.

The chain is built from TRBV21-1 and TRBJ2-1; the table's D gene call, TRBD2, was not cross checked with the DNA. TRBV21-1 is recorded as a pseudogene. This CDR3 has 15 residues. In DNA, the CDR3 is TGTGCCAGCAGCAAAGGCCAGCGGGTAGGCAATGAGCAGTTCTTC. It encodes CASSKGQRVGNEQFF.

The V gene is TRBV7-9, the J gene TRBJ2-2, with 8 bases aligning to TRBD2. V trimming: 5 bases; J trimming: 5 bases; junction bases outside the gene matches: 7. Germline V lookup: CDR1 SEHNR, CDR2 FQNEAQ (reference sequence). The CDR3 runs to 15 residues. The CDR3 DNA is TGTGCCAGCAGCCGGGGGGCTAGCGGGACCGGGGAGCTGTTTTTT. It codes for CASSRGASGTGELFF.

This clone was detected only a few times. The V and J genes are TRBV7-2 and TRBJ2-1, with 10 bases that match TRBD2. There are 16 residues in the CDR3. Germline assignment: CDR1 SGHTA and CDR2 FQGNSA. After removal of 0 bases from V and 4 bases from J, the junction contained 3 bases not matched to a gene. The CDR3 coding sequence is TGTGCCAGCAGCTTAGCTAGCGGGGGGTCTTACAATGAGCAGTTCTTC. Encoded protein: CASSLASGGSYNEQFF.

The V gene is TRBV18, the J gene TRBJ1-3; D uncertain. The CDR3 is made up of 16 amino acids. Germline values: CDR1 KGHSH, CDR2 LQKENI. Trimming stripped 1 base from V and 0 bases from J, with 10 bases between. CDR3 loop: CASSPQTARSGNTIYF. CDR3 DNA sequence: TGTGCCAGCTCACCACAGACGGCTCGCTCTGGAAACACCATATATTTT.

This clone is medium-sized by share. This chain uses TRBV2 with TRBJ1-1; D gene uncertain. The CDR3 totals 13 residues. CDR1 and CDR2 (germline): SNHLY, FYNNEI. The V end lost 4 bases, the J end lost 4 bases, and 10 bases lay between the germline ends. In nucleotides, the CDR3 is TGTGCCAGCAGTGCTGGGATCGGCACTGAAGCTTTCTTT. Its protein product is CASSAGIGTEAFF.

This clone is a singleton in its sample. This chain connects TRBV2 to TRBJ2-3; maybe TRBD1 (5 bases). The germline gives CDR1 SNHLY, CDR2 FYNNEI. The CDR3 has 14 amino acids. Deletions cut 6 bases from V and 3 bases from J, with 13 bases between. Written as DNA, the CDR3 is TGTGCCAGCAGGTACCAGACAGCTACAGATACGCAGTATTTT. This translates into CASRYQTATDTQYF.